The 12 T cell receptor beta chains reported below all come from one sample, sequenced in a study of blood T cell repertoires in COVID-19. Measured with immunoSEQ multiplex PCR; TCRdb has only the in-frame clones, and not every one. The sample lists about 170,000 clones, around 86% occurring once. Sequencing was performed on peripheral blood. These receptors originate from a woman of 80 years or more with COVID-19, enrolled during active disease.

This chain uses TRBV5-1 with TRBJ1-4; 10 bases match TRBD1. CDR3 size: 14 residues. Per germline, CDR1 SGHRS and CDR2 YFSETQ. V shed 3 bases and J 9 bases; nucleotides not matched to a gene: 5. The CDR3 is CASSWRQGAQKLFF. The DNA of the CDR3 is TGCGCCAGCAGCTGGAGACAGGGGGCTCAAAAACTGTTTTTT.

The count of this clone is one. The chain has TRBV3-1 (or the pseudogene TRBV3-2) and TRBJ2-7; D possibly corresponds to TRBD2 (6 bases). V lost 5 bases and J lost 3, with 14 bases in between. The CDR3 is 14 residues long. Looked up from germline, CDR1 is LGHDT and CDR2 is YNNKEL (reference sequence). The CDR3 DNA follows: TGTGCCAGCAGCTCGCCGGGACTTAACTACGAGCAGTACTTC. Amino acids: CASSSPGLNYEQYF.

CDR3 region: CASKGLAGQETQYF. The CDR3, as DNA: TGTGCCAGTAAGGGACTAGCGGGCCAAGAGACCCAGTACTTC. The chain is built from TRBV19 and TRBJ2-5; the match to TRBD2 covers 12 bases. Germline assignment: CDR1 LNHDA and CDR2 SQIVND (reference sequence). The ends lost 7 bases at V and 1 base at J; junction bases unmatched: 1. The CDR3 is 14 residues long. Based on the CDR3 plus reference TRBV19 and TRBJ2-5, the full variable domain is DGGITQSPKYLFRKEGQNVTLSCEQNLNHDAMYWYRQDPGQGLRLIYYSQIVNDFQKGDIAEGYSVSREKKESFPLTVTSAQKNPTAFYLCASKGLAGQETQYFGPGTRLLVL.

CDR3 sequence reads: CASSSNGLVSSREQFF. The CDR3 bases are TGTGCCAGCAGCTCAAACGGACTAGTATCATCCCGCGAGCAGTTCTTC. The J gene is TRBJ2-1, the V gene TRBV13; 7 bases agree with TRBD2. CDR1 and CDR2 from the germline V gene are PRHDT and FYEKMQ (reference sequence). The CDR3 spans 16 residues. V lost 4 bases, J lost 10 bases, and 16 bases stayed unmatched.

Written as DNA, the CDR3 is TGTGCCAGTAGTGGAGGGGACAGGGCGGGGAATGAGCAGTTCTTC. This sequence encodes CASSGGDRAGNEQFF. The chain couples TRBV19 to TRBJ2-1; the match to TRBD1 covers 9 bases. The V gene end was trimmed by 5 bases and the J gene end by 7 bases; junction bases not matched to a gene: 9. Germline values: CDR1 LNHDA, CDR2 SQIVND (reference sequence). This CDR3 is 15 amino acids long.

Remarks on this clone: A junction boundary mismatches the germline segment, possibly from a read error. The rearrangement uses TRBV28 and TRBJ1-5, with D unresolved. Per the germline V gene, CDR1 is MDHEN and CDR2 is SYDVKM. The CDR3 sequence is 12 residues long. The CDR3, as DNA: TGTGCCAGCAGGCCACTTCCGGGTCCCCAAAATTTT. This encodes CASRPLPGPQNF.

The chain has TRBV5-8 and TRBJ1-2; TRBD1 aligns across 7 bases. This CDR3 contains 13 residues. Germline loops: CDR1 SGHTS, CDR2 YDEGEE. After removal of 4 bases from V and 1 base from J, the junction contained 1 base not matched to a gene. The CDR3 nucleotides are TGTGCCAGCAGCGGGACAGTTAACTATGGCTACACCTTC. Amino acid sequence: CASSGTVNYGYTF.

The J gene is TRBJ2-3, the V gene TRBV24-1; 10 bases map to TRBD2. The CDR3 has 15 amino acids. The trim removed 4 bases at V and 4 bases at J, leaving 4 bases unmatched. Per the germline V gene, CDR1 is KGHDR and CDR2 is SFDVKD. CDR3 DNA: TGTGCCACCAGTGACTCCGGACTAGCGGCAGATACGCAGTATTTT. Translated: CATSDSGLAADTQYF.

This chain connects TRBV7-2 to TRBJ2-7, with D possibly being TRBD2 (5 bases). Germline lookup yields CDR1 SGHTA and CDR2 FQGNSA. V dropped 4 bases and J dropped 4 bases, with 14 bases sitting between them. The CDR3 runs 14 residues. The chain's CDR3 is CASSSQGGIYEQYF. The DNA for the CDR3 is TGTGCCAGCAGCTCCCAAGGAGGTATTTACGAGCAGTACTTC.

This chain links TRBV19 with TRBJ1-2, with D hard to call. Germline CDR1 LNHDA, CDR2 SQIVND (reference sequence). Trimming removed 7 bases at V and 7 bases at J, with 22 bases between. The CDR3 is made up of 15 amino acids. The CDR3 nucleotides are TGTGCCAGTATTGGCGGGATGGGCCCCCTCGGTGGCTACACCTTC. It encodes CASIGGMGPLGGYTF.

This clone was recorded many times. Additional DNA sequences in this sample encode the identical CDR3. The chain links TRBV3-1 (or the pseudogene TRBV3-2) to TRBJ1-2; D is possibly TRBD1 (6 bases). Per the germline V gene, CDR1 is LGHDT and CDR2 is YNNKEL (reference sequence). This CDR3 comprises 14 residues. The germline V and J ends were trimmed by 4 bases and 4 bases, with 13 bases remaining between them. CDR3 sequence reads: CASSPRQGSYGYTF. The CDR3 region has the DNA TGTGCCAGCAGCCCCCGTCAGGGGAGCTATGGCTACACCTTC.

The rearrangement joins TRBV7-2 to TRBJ1-1; a possible D gene is TRBD1 (6 bases). The CDR3 covers 12 residues. CDR1 and CDR2 from the germline V gene are SGHTA and FQGNSA. V was shortened by 1 base and J by 8 bases, with 8 bases between the two germline ends. The CDR3 bases are TGTGCCAGCAGCTTAGGCGACAGGGAAGCTTTCTTT. It codes for CASSLGDREAFF.